The source of this T cell receptor (beta chain) is a study of metastatic and nonmetastatic thyroid tumors. With MiXCR, TCRdb reprocessed the PCR reads. The sample holds over 50,000 clones; 25% to 30% are singletons and the top ten take about a sixth. There are a few counts of this clone. Thyroid surgery had not been preceded by any treatment in any patient. V dropped 4 bases and J dropped 2; count of bases not matched to a gene: 7. The length of the CDR3 is 18 residues. The chain couples TRBV12-3 or TRBV12-4 to TRBJ2-3; TRBD2 matches 15 bases. The origin of this receptor is a female donor with papillary thyroid cancer or a benign thyroid nodule (not recorded which). Some clones in this sample may be carry-over from other donors' samples. Input material: blood. DNA for the CDR3: TGTGCCAGCAGTTCGGGACTAGCGGGGGGAGAATACACAGATACGCAGTATTTT. This encodes CASSSGLAGGEYTDTQYF.